These T cell receptor beta chains were read from a single sample in a study of regulatory T cells in long-lasting Graves disease. TCRdb fed the multiplex PCR reads into MiXCR, producing one record per CDR3 protein. The data contain hundreds of thousands of distinct CDR3 sequences, approximately 15% of them singletons. The same specimen was also included in a second study, on T cells in Graves' hyperthyroidism and ophthalmopathy.

The specimen comprised peripheral blood mononuclear cells (PBMCs), sampled at new diagnosis, from a patient treated with antithyroid drugs. The receptor set was obtained from a woman aged 40 to 49 with Graves disease. Both conserved end residues are part of each CDR3. The D gene is left open where the match is weak. Where a row states a size, it is once, few, many or the class of an expanded clone; other rows omit it.

TRBJ2-7 TRBV28 . . TGTGCCAGCAGTACAAGACAGGGGGGACTAGCAAGCGAGCAGTACTTC CASSTRQGGLASEQYF
TRBJ2-3 TRBV28 . TRBD1 TGTGCCAGCGCGGGACAGGGGGCGGGGGTTTCAGCCACAGATACGCAGTATTTT CASAGQGAGVSATDTQYF
TRBJ2-7 TRBV9 . TRBD2 TGTGCCAGCAGCACCGGTTGGGTGGCGGGGGTCCACGAGCAGTACTTC CASSTGWVAGVHEQYF
TRBJ1-5 TRBV6-1 . . TGTGCCAGCAGTGGGGTTGCCAATCAGCCCCAGCATTTT CASSGVANQPQHF
TRBJ2-1 TRBV11-3 few TRBD2 TGTGCCAGCAGCTTAAGCGGGGTAAACTACAATGAGCAGTTCTTC CASSLSGVNYNEQFF
TRBJ2-7 TRBV11-2 many . TGTGCCAGCAGCCCAGACAGGATTTCTTACGAGCAGTACTTC CASSPDRISYEQYF
TRBJ1-4 TRBV24-1 . . TGTGCCACCAGTCAGGGCGACGAAACTAATGAAAAACTGTTTTTT CATSQGDETNEKLFF
TRBJ1-6 TRBV11-3 many . TGTGCCAGCAGCCCGGACGGCAGCTCCTATAATTCACCCCTCCACTTT CASSPDGSSYNSPLHF
TRBJ2-5 TRBV12-5 . . TGTGCTGGTGGCGCGGGGCTACAAGAGACCCAGTACTTC CAGGAGLQETQYF
TRBJ2-1 TRBV6-1 few TRBD2 TGTGCCAGCAGGTCCTACGGACTAGCGGAATCGCCTATCTCCTACAATGAGCAGTTCTTC CASRSYGLAESPISYNEQFF
TRBJ1-3 TRBV30 few . TGTGCCTGGGCTGCCGACTCTGGAAACACCATATATTTT CAWAADSGNTIYF
TRBJ2-7 TRBV12-5 many . TGTGCTAGTGGTTTGGGAGGGCAGGGCCGGGAGCAGTACTTC CASGLGGQGREQYF
TRBJ1-5 TRBV3-1 many . TGTGCCAGCAGTCAACAGCTCAATCAGCCCCAGCATTTT CASSQQLNQPQHF
TRBJ2-3 TRBV18 few TRBD2 TGTGCCAGCTCATCGGGACTAGCGGGAGCCCCCACAGATACGCAGTATTTT CASSSGLAGAPTDTQYF
TRBJ1-1 TRBV5-1 many . TGCGCCAGCAGCTTGTACGGTCAGAACACTGAAGCTTTCTTT CASSLYGQNTEAFF
TRBJ1-1 TRBV6-1 many TRBD1 TGTGCCAGCAACCTGGACAGGGCGAACACTGAAGCTTTCTTT CASNLDRANTEAFF
TRBJ2-7 TRBV5-4 few TRBD2 TGTGCCAGCAGCTTAGGGACTAGCGGGAGGATGCCCTACGAGCAGTACTTC CASSLGTSGRMPYEQYF
TRBJ2-7 TRBV20-1 . . TGCAGTGCCCTCCACCTAAGAAGCGGAGCATACGAGCAGTACTTC CSALHLRSGAYEQYF
TRBJ2-7 TRBV6-1 . TRBD2 TGTGCCAGCAGCCTCTCTGGCGGGGGGGGCTACGAGCAGTACTTC CASSLSGGGGYEQYF
TRBJ2-7 TRBV5-4 few TRBD1 TGTGCCAGCAGCTCGACGGGACAGGGGATTTCCGAGCAGTACTTC CASSSTGQGISEQYF
TRBJ2-3 TRBV2 . . TGTGCCAGCAGTGACGGCAGCTATACAGATACGCAGTATTTT CASSDGSYTDTQYF
TRBJ2-7 TRBV28 many TRBD2 TGTGCCAGCACCAGGGCCGGGAGGGAGCAGTACTTC CASTRAGREQYF